This TCR beta chain was documented in a study of CD8 T cells in ankylosing spondylitis. Study-wide results and limits: Clones linked to disease were reported to show significant enrichment in matched ankylosing spondylitis synovial fluid. A TCR beta motif of 8 or 9 highly homologous variants appeared characteristic of ankylosing spondylitis blood. Disease-linked clones proved CD8+ and comparatively uncommon in peripheral blood.

Using its own MiXCR run on the 5' RACE reads, TCRdb lists one record per CDR3 protein. The sample holds 650,000 to 800,000 distinct CDR3 sequences, around a fifth seen once. A few counts support this clonotype. Antigen: not known. Germline V CDR1 and CDR2: SGHTA, FQGNSA. The V end was cut by 4 bases, the J end by 5 bases, with 14 bases between. The CDR3 has 14 amino acids. Sequencing input: blood, either unsorted or a sorted T cell fraction (not recorded which). This TCR came from a male donor with ankylosing spondylitis. This chain uses TRBV7-2 with TRBJ1-1; D might be TRBD1 (5 bases). The CDR3 nucleotides read TGTGCCAGCAGCTCGAGGGGTGGAAGGACTGAAGCTTTCTTT. Amino acid sequence: CASSSRGGRTEAFF.